Listed here are 30 T cell receptor beta chains from one sample, sequenced in a study of identical twins. TCRdb passed the 5' RACE reads through MiXCR, listing each CDR3 protein once. Among 200,000 to 300,000 distinct CDR3 sequences listed, 10% to 13% were seen once. Sequencing used memory T cells sorted from blood. The receptor set was obtained from a man aged 45-65 years in good health.

In this sample, this clonotype turned up many times. This rearrangement joins TRBV5-1 to TRBJ2-3; D unclear. Germline values: CDR1 SGHRS, CDR2 YFSETQ. This CDR3 comprises 11 residues. Trimming removed 0 bases at V and 5 bases at J, with 1 base between. CDR3: CASSLGDTQYF. The CDR3 DNA follows: TGCGCCAGCAGCTTGGGAGATACGCAGTATTTT.

This clonotype showed up just a few times. This chain connects TRBV2 to TRBJ1-5; D is uncertain. Germline CDR1 reads SNHLY; CDR2 reads FYNNEI. V dropped 6 bases and J dropped 6 bases, with 15 bases sitting between them. The CDR3 has 14 amino acids. The CDR3 DNA is TGTGCCAGCAGGACCTTGGGGTCCGGTCAGCCCCAGCATTTT. Translated: CASRTLGSGQPQHF.

The chain combines TRBV5-1 with TRBJ2-3; D call uncertain. Germline V gene sequence: CDR1 SGHRS, CDR2 YFSETQ. This CDR3 has 15 residues. Trimming removed 0 bases at V and 5 bases at J, with 13 bases between. CDR3 protein: CASSLDGRQGDTQYF. The CDR3 bases are TGCGCCAGCAGCTTGGACGGCAGGCAAGGAGATACGCAGTATTTT.

In its sample, this clonotype was seen many times. CDR3: CASSSGGGYNSPLHF. The DNA of the CDR3 is TGTGCCAGCAGTTCCGGAGGGGGCTATAATTCACCCCTCCACTTT. The chain carries TRBV27 and TRBJ1-6; weak D call: TRBD1 (6 bases). CDR3 length equals 15 residues. Germline V CDR1 and CDR2: MNHEY, SMNVEV (reference sequence). Trimming took 4 bases from V and 3 from J, leaving 10 bases between them.

This clonotype was observed many times. This chain joins TRBV20-1 and TRBJ2-7, with D tentatively TRBD2 (6 bases). From germline, CDR1 is DFQATT and CDR2 SNEGSKA (reference sequence). The CDR3 extends over 13 amino acids. The V end was cut by 6 bases, the J end by 7 bases, with 19 bases between. CDR3 amino acids: CSAPVGSAWEQYF. As DNA, the CDR3 is TGCAGTGCCCCAGTCGGGAGTGCTTGGGAGCAGTACTTC.

This clonotype was found many times. The J gene is TRBJ1-1, the V gene TRBV20-1; D unclear. This CDR3 is built from 12 residues. Germline assignment: CDR1 DFQATT and CDR2 SNEGSKA (reference sequence). In DNA, the CDR3 is TGCAGGGCGGGGTTCATGAACACTGAAGCTTTCTTT. As protein: CRAGFMNTEAFF.

This clonotype was seen many times. The chain carries TRBV5-6 and TRBJ2-3; 8 positions match TRBD2. CDR1 is SGHDT, CDR2 YYEEEE, per germline. J lost 3 bases, V lost 4 bases, and 16 bases had no gene match. The CDR3 extends over 18 amino acids. The CDR3 here is CASSALGGGKGKTDTQYF. CDR3 nucleotides: TGTGCCAGCAGCGCCCTTGGCGGGGGGAAGGGTAAGACAGATACGCAGTATTTT.

The J gene is TRBJ2-3, the V gene TRBV4-1, with TRBD2 matching 10 bases. The V and J ends lost 3 bases and 0 bases, in that order; junction bases with no gene match: 3. This CDR3 is 16 amino acids long. CDR1 MGHRA and CDR2 YSYEKL come from the germline V gene. The CDR3 DNA follows: TGCGCCAGCAGCCACAAAGCGGGAGGGAGCACAGATACGCAGTATTTT. Its translation is CASSHKAGGSTDTQYF.

This clonotype was seen a handful of times. The chain recombines TRBV7-6 with TRBJ1-6; 8 bases agree with TRBD1. Germline V gene data show CDR1 as SGHVS and CDR2 as FNYEAQ. The CDR3 is 17 residues long. V was clipped by 5 bases and J by 6 bases; unmatched bases: 12. This chain's CDR3 is CASSPRAGTGPNSPLHF. The CDR3 DNA follows: TGTGCCAGCAGCCCCCGGGCGGGGACAGGCCCTAATTCACCCCTCCACTTT.

This clonotype has only a few counts. The chain employs TRBV12-3 or TRBV12-4 and TRBJ2-1, with 8 bases matching TRBD2. CDR3 length: 19 residues. V was pared by 1 base and J by 0 bases, with 11 bases of the junction left unmatched. CDR3 DNA sequence: TGTGCCAGCAGTTTAGAGCAGCGGGGGACCTATCGCTCCTACAATGAGCAGTTCTTC. Translation: CASSLEQRGTYRSYNEQFF.

Ten or more counts support this clonotype. The chain joins TRBV5-1 to TRBJ2-1; D uncertain. The CDR3 sequence is 17 residues long. Trimming took off 0 bases at V and 4 bases at J, with 17 bases between the two ends. CDR1 and CDR2 (germline): SGHRS, YFSETQ. CDR3 DNA: TGCGCCAGCAGCTTGGCCTGGCACCAGAACCTATACAATGAGCAGTTCTTC. It encodes CASSLAWHQNLYNEQFF.

The table lists this clonotype with many counts. This chain uses TRBV7-2 with TRBJ2-7; TRBD2 might be the D (5 bases). This CDR3 is 14 amino acids long. Per the germline V gene, CDR1 is SGHTA and CDR2 is FQGNSA. V was cut by 0 bases and J by 6 bases, with 12 bases left in between. This CDR3 is CASSLASGSSEQYF. In nucleotides, the CDR3 is TGTGCCAGCAGCTTAGCATCGGGGTCGAGCGAGCAGTACTTC.

This clonotype was detected many times. The genes are TRBV5-1 and TRBJ2-1; 10 bases fit TRBD2. This CDR3 comprises 20 residues. V was clipped by 0 bases and J by 2 bases; unmatched bases: 14. Per germline, CDR1 SGHRS and CDR2 YFSETQ. CDR3 nucleotide sequence: TGCGCCAGCAGCTTGGTTCACCGATGGCAACTAGCGGGGACCTACAATGAGCAGTTCTTC. It encodes CASSLVHRWQLAGTYNEQFF.

The chain recombines TRBV18 with TRBJ1-2, with D maybe TRBD1 (5 bases). Germline assignment: CDR1 KGHSH and CDR2 LQKENI. V lost 4 bases to trimming and J lost 4 bases, with 7 bases between them. This CDR3 is 12 amino acids long. DNA of the CDR3: TGTGCCAGCTCACACGGGGCCTATGGCTACACCTTC. This sequence encodes CASSHGAYGYTF. Based on the CDR3 plus reference TRBV18 and TRBJ1-2, the full variable domain is NAGVMQNPRHLVRRRGQEARLRCSPMKGHSHVYWYRQLPEEGLKFMVYLQKENIIDESGMPKERFSAEFPKEGPSILRIQQVVRGDSAAYFCASSHGAYGYTFGSGTRLTVV.

This clonotype was found many times. The chain joins TRBV20-1 to TRBJ1-1, with 7 positions matching TRBD1. With 1 base clipped from V and 11 bases from J, the junction kept 10 bases outside the gene matches. Germline assignment: CDR1 DFQATT and CDR2 SNEGSKA (reference sequence). There are 13 residues in the CDR3. The CDR3 region has the DNA TGCAGTGCTAGAGCCCCCGGGACAGTTAGGGCTTTCTTT. Amino acid sequence: CSARAPGTVRAFF.

In this sample, this clonotype turned up a few times. V is TRBV15 and J is TRBJ2-7, with D tentatively TRBD2 (6 bases). Germline V lookup: CDR1 LNHNV, CDR2 YYDKDF (reference sequence). The V end was cut by 8 bases, the J end by 3 bases, with 11 bases between. This CDR3 spans 12 amino acids. The CDR3 nucleotides are TGTGCCACCGGGCGGGATGACTACGAGCAGTACTTC. Protein: CATGRDDYEQYF.

This clonotype showed up just a few times. This sequence joins TRBV6-1 and TRBJ1-1; 10 nucleotides agree with TRBD1. The CDR3 is made up of 15 amino acids. From germline, CDR1 is MNHNS and CDR2 SASEGT. J lost 1 base, V lost 8 bases, and 7 bases had no gene match. CDR3 sequence: CASHPRTGGNTEAFF. CDR3 nucleotides: TGTGCCAGCCACCCTAGGACAGGGGGGAACACTGAAGCTTTCTTT.

This clonotype was seen at least ten times. J is TRBJ2-7 and V is TRBV7-2, with a tentative D call TRBD1 (6 bases). CDR3 length equals 15 residues. Germline V gives CDR1 SGHTA, CDR2 FQGNSA. The germline V and J ends were trimmed by 2 bases and 0 bases, with 11 bases remaining between them. CDR3: CASSLTTGTSYEQYF. The CDR3 DNA sequence: TGTGCCAGCAGCTTAACGACAGGTACCTCCTACGAGCAGTACTTC.

This clonotype was counted between two and nine times. V usage is TRBV18 and J usage is TRBJ1-1, with a weak D call TRBD1 (5 bases). The V end lost 5 bases, the J end lost 2 bases, and 15 bases lay between the germline ends. This CDR3 region has 15 residues. From germline, CDR1 is KGHSH and CDR2 LQKENI. The CDR3 nucleotides are TGTGCCAGCTCATCTGAATCAAGGACAAACACTGAAGCTTTCTTT. It codes for CASSSESRTNTEAFF.

This clonotype was observed at least ten times. The gene calls are TRBV5-1 and TRBJ1-3; no definite D call. CDR3 length equals 12 residues. V shed 4 bases and J shed 7 bases, with 9 bases lying between them. Germline V gene lookup returns CDR1 SGHRS and CDR2 YFSETQ. The CDR3 region is CASSDTSNTIYF. The CDR3 nucleotides read TGCGCCAGCAGCGATACGAGCAACACCATATATTTT.

The rearrangement uses TRBV25-1 and TRBJ2-7; a possible D gene is TRBD2 (5 bases). The CDR3 covers 16 residues. V lost 2 bases to trimming and J lost 0 bases, with 14 bases between them. Per germline, CDR1 MGHDK and CDR2 SYGVNS. DNA for the CDR3: TGTGCCAGCAGTGAACTCCTCCGGGGAGTCTCCTACGAGCAGTACTTC. It encodes CASSELLRGVSYEQYF.

This clonotype was seen at least ten times. V is TRBV7-9 and J is TRBJ1-1, with 8 nucleotides matching TRBD1. V shed 5 bases, J shed 3 bases, and the junction held 5 bases outside the gene matches. The CDR3 length is 14 residues. CDR1 and CDR2 from the germline V gene are SEHNR and FQNEAQ (reference sequence). CDR3 region: CASSQGQVYTEAFF. CDR3 DNA: TGTGCCAGCAGCCAGGGACAGGTTTACACTGAAGCTTTCTTT.

This clonotype occurred many times. The chain uses TRBV12-3 or TRBV12-4 and TRBJ1-2; TRBD1 is a possible D gene (6 bases). The V gene lost 6 bases and the J gene lost 4 bases, with 12 bases spanning the gap. This CDR3 has 13 amino acids. CDR3 protein: CASSIDRTYGYTF. DNA for the CDR3: TGTGCCAGCAGCATCGACAGGACCTATGGCTACACCTTC.

This clonotype appeared many times. The genes are TRBV4-3 and TRBJ2-5, with D perhaps matching TRBD2 (6 bases). The CDR3 sequence is 16 residues long. Germline CDR1 reads LGHNA; CDR2 reads YSLEER. Trimming stripped 0 bases from V and 5 bases from J, with 16 bases between. Written as DNA, the CDR3 is TGCGCCAGCAGCCAAGATCTGCGACTAGGGGCCGAGACCCAGTACTTC. Translation gives CASSQDLRLGAETQYF.

This clonotype was counted at least ten times. CDR3 DNA: TGTGCCAGCAGTTTAGGGACCTATGGCTACACCTTC. Encoded protein: CASSLGTYGYTF. V usage is TRBV12-3 or TRBV12-4 and J usage is TRBJ1-2; D is uncertain. Trimming removed 1 base from V and 4 bases from J, with 4 bases in between. The CDR3 totals 12 residues.

This clonotype was found a few times. The DNA of the CDR3 is TGCAGTGCCTGGACAGGCAATCAGCCCCAGCATTTT. It encodes CSAWTGNQPQHF. The J gene is TRBJ1-5, the V gene TRBV20-1; D might be TRBD1 (6 bases). Trimming removed 6 bases from V and 2 bases from J, with 8 bases in between. The CDR3 runs 12 residues. CDR1 DFQATT and CDR2 SNEGSKA come from the germline V gene (reference sequence).

This clonotype was counted between two and nine times. This chain joins TRBV7-2 and TRBJ1-5; D gene unclear. V was trimmed by 5 bases and J by 7 bases, leaving 15 bases between them. CDR1 SGHTA and CDR2 FQGNSA come from the germline V gene. This CDR3 has 14 amino acids. CDR3 nucleotide sequence: TGTGCCAGCAGCCACATAGGAGAAGAACAGCCCCAGCATTTT. Translating gives CASSHIGEEQPQHF. The full variable domain, its missing parts supplied by reference TRBV7-2 and TRBJ1-5, is GAGVSQSPSNKVTEKGKDVELRCDPISGHTALYWYRQSLGQGLEFLIYFQGNSAPDKSGLPSDRFSAERTGGSVSTLTIQRTQQEDSAVYLCASSHIGEEQPQHFGDGTRLSIL.

In DNA form, the CDR3 reads TGTGCCAGCAGTGTTCGAGGACTAGCGGGTGGGGAGCAGTTCTTC. This sequence encodes CASSVRGLAGGEQFF. The chain uses TRBV7-2 and TRBJ2-1, with 11 bases lining up with TRBD2. Germline V gives CDR1 SGHTA, CDR2 FQGNSA. With V trimmed by 6 bases and J by 10 bases, 11 bases remained unmatched. This CDR3 comprises 15 residues.

This clonotype came up a few times. This sequence joins TRBV12-3 or TRBV12-4 and TRBJ2-7; D may be TRBD1 or TRBD2 (6 bases each). This CDR3 is built from 15 residues. V was pared by 7 bases and J by 7 bases, with 23 bases between. CDR3 residues: CASTTLGGLGREQYF. The CDR3, as DNA: TGTGCCAGCACTACTTTAGGGGGGTTGGGCCGGGAGCAGTACTTC.

This chain joins TRBV3-1 and TRBJ2-3; D is ambiguous. CDR3 length equals 14 residues. Per germline, CDR1 LGHDT and CDR2 YNNKEL (reference sequence). Trimming removed 3 bases at V and 3 bases at J, with 10 bases between. The chain's CDR3 is CASSQGVQTDTQYF. The CDR3 coding sequence is TGTGCCAGCAGCCAGGGCGTGCAGACAGATACGCAGTATTTT.